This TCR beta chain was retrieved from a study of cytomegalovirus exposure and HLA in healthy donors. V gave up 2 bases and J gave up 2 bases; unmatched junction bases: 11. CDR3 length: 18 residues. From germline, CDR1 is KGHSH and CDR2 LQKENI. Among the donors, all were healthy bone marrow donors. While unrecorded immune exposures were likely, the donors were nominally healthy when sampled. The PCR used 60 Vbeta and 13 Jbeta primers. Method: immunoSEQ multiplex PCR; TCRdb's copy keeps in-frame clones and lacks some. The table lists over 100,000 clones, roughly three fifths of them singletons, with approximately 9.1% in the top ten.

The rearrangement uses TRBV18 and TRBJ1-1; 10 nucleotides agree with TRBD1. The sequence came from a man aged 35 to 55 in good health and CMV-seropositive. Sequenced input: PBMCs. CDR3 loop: CASSPFRQGAEGNTEAFF. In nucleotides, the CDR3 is TGTGCCAGCTCACCATTCCGACAGGGGGCGGAAGGAAACACTGAAGCTTTCTTT.